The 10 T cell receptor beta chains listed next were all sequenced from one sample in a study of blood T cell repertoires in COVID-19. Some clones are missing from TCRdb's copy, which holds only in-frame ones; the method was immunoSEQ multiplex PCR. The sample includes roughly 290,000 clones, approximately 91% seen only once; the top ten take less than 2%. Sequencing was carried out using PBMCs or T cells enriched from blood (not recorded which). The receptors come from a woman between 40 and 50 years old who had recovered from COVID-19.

This chain's CDR3 is CASTPGRQVGGYTF. The CDR3 bases are TGTGCCAGCACCCCCGGCAGACAGGTTGGTGGCTACACCTTC. The chain joins TRBV5-6 to TRBJ1-2; maybe TRBD1 (6 bases). The length of the CDR3 is 14 residues. V was clipped by 6 bases and J by 7 bases, with 19 bases between them. The germline gives CDR1 SGHDT, CDR2 YYEEEE.

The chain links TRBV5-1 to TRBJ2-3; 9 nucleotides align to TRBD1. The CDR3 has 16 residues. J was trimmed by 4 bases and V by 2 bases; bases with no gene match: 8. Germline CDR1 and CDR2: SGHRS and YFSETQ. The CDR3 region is CASSFTTGGMADTQYF. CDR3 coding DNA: TGCGCCAGCAGCTTTACAACAGGGGGCATGGCAGATACGCAGTATTTT.

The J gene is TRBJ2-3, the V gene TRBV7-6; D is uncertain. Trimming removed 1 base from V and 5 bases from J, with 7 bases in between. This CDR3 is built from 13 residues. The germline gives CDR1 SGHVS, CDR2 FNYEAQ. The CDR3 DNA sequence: TGTGCCAGCAGCTTAGAGAGTGGAGATACGCAGTATTTT. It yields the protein CASSLESGDTQYF. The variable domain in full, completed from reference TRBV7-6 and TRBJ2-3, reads GAGVSQSPRYKVTKRGQDVALRCDPISGHVSLYWYRQALGQGPEFLTYFNYEAQQDKSGLPNDRFSAERPEGSISTLTIQRTEQRDSAMYRCASSLESGDTQYFGPGTRLTVL.

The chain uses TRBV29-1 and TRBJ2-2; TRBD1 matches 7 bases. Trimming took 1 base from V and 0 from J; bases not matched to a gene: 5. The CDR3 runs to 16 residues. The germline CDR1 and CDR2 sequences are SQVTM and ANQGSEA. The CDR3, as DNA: TGCAGCGTTGAAGGTAGGACAGGATCGAACACCGGGGAGCTGTTTTTT. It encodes CSVEGRTGSNTGELFF.

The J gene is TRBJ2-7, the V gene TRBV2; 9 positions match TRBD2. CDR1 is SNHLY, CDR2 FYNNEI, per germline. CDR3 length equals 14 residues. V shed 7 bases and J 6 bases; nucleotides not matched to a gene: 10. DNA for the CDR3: TGTGCCAGCAAGTCTAGCGGGAACTCCCCCGAGCAGTACTTC. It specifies CASKSSGNSPEQYF.

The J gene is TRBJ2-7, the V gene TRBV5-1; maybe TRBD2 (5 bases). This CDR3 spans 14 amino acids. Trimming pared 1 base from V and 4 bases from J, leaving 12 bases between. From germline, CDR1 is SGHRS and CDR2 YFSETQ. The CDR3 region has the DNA TGCGCCAGCAGCTTGACCGGGGTCACATACGAGCAGTACTTC. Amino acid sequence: CASSLTGVTYEQYF.

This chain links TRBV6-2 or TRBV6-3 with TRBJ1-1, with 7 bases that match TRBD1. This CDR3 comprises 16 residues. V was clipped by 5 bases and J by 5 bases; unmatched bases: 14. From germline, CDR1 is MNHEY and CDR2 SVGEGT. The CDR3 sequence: CASSPIAPDRATEAFF. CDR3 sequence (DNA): TGTGCCAGCAGTCCCATTGCCCCAGACAGGGCGACTGAAGCTTTCTTT.

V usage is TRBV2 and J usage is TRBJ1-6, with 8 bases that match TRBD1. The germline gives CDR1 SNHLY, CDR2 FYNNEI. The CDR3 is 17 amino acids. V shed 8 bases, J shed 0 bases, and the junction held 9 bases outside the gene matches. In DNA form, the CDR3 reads TGTGCCAGCCGCGGAATTGGACAGGGCTCCTATAATTCACCCCTCCACTTT. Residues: CASRGIGQGSYNSPLHF.

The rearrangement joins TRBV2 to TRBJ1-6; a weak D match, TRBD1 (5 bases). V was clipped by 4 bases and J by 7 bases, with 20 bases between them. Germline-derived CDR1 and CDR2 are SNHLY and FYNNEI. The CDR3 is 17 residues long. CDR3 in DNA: TGTGCCAGCAGTGGCCGACGGGTCATGACAGAGAATTCACCCCTCCACTTT. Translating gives CASSGRRVMTENSPLHF.

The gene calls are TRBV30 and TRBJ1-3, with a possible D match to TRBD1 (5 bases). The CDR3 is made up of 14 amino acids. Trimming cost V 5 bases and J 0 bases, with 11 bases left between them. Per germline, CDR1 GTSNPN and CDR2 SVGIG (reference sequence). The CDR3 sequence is CAWQLGASGNTIYF. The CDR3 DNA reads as TGTGCCTGGCAGCTAGGGGCCTCTGGAAACACCATATATTTT.